The entry below describes one T cell receptor (beta chain). Its cognate antigen has yet to be identified. Per-nucleotide qualities are absent, and no much larger clonotype sits a single base away. This specimen comes from a study of T cell repertoires in cytomegalovirus infection (dated by TCRdb to between 2018 and 2020). Broadly, across the study: Donor HLA type was relevant to the analysis, because carriage of CMV infection together with the matching HLA type was indicated by public TCR beta signatures. The full study reports these points: In the ex vivo response, HLA-C-restricted CMV-specific TCR beta clonotypes were dominant, and in two of eight donors the single most frequent clonotype came from this HLA-C-restricted group. In both this cohort and an independent approximately 400-donor cohort, the cumulative frequency of public TCR beta family members distinguished carriers of CMV infection plus the relevant HLA type.

These reads were obtained on an Illumina HiSeq 1500. The public reads were quality trimmed at Q25 with fastp and then assembled into clones with MiXCR by TCRdb, keeping productive beta chains. CDR3 protein duplicates are merged, each entry listing the most common genes and DNA. Counted in this sample were approximately 180,000 distinct CDR3 sequences; approximately 9.7% of them appeared once. The top ten clones comprise roughly 4.8% of the sample. The CDR3 contains 14 residues, cysteine and phenylalanine counted. Of all the DNA, just the CDR3 is kept, 42 bases in frame from base 1. The germline V gene sets CDR1 to KGHDR and CDR2 to SFDVKD. Trimming accounts for 5 bases at V and 7 bases at J, while the number of junction bases matched to no gene is 2.

The clonotype originates from a human donor in good health (CMV status not recorded). Some clones in this sample may be carry-over from other donors' samples. The chain joins TRBV24-1 to TRBJ2-1; 12 bases in the middle match TRBD2. Sequenced: PBMCs. For the CDR3, the sequence is CATSVGLAGNEQFF. The nucleotide sequence is given as TGTGCCACCAGTGTCGGACTAGCGGGAAATGAGCAGTTCTTC.